This entry describes one TCR beta chain. The CDR3 extends over 14 amino acids. Germline lookup yields CDR1 SGHNT and CDR2 YYREEE (reference sequence). V lost 3 bases and J 2 bases, leaving 11 bases between the germline ends. PCR involved 60 Vbeta and 13 Jbeta primers. Generated by immunoSEQ multiplex PCR, the TCRdb table keeps only in-frame clones and is missing some. Found here are roughly 130,000 clones, 80% of them singletons; the top ten hold 2.5% to 3.5%. This sample stems from a study of cytomegalovirus exposure and HLA in healthy donors. This chain uses TRBV5-4 with TRBJ1-2, with D possibly being TRBD1 (6 bases). Sequencing used PBMCs. The origin of this receptor is a male donor in good health and CMV-seronegative. DNA for the CDR3: TGTGCCAGCAGCTCATTACAGGGAAACTATGGCTACACCTTC. Translated: CASSSLQGNYGYTF. Drawing the rest from reference TRBV5-4 and TRBJ1-2, the complete variable domain is ETGVTQSPTHLIKTRGQQVTLRCSSQSGHNTVSWYQQALGQGPQFIFQYYREEENGRGNFPPRFSGLQFPNYSSELNVNALELDDSALYLCASSSLQGNYGYTFGSGTRLTVV.